A selection of T cell receptor beta chains follows, all from one sample in a study of T cell repertoires in cytomegalovirus infection. TCRdb independently ran MiXCR on the reads; one entry per CDR3 protein. This sample yields fewer than 350,000 distinct CDR3 sequences, of which over 7.5% are seen a single time; around 4.1% belongs to the top ten. Material for sequencing was PBMCs. The source of these receptors is a human donor in good health (CMV status not recorded). Some clones in this sample may be carry-over from other donors' samples. Both conserved end residues are part of each CDR3. Each record gives: clone size, V gene, D gene, CDR3 length, J gene, CDR3 protein, CDR3 DNA. D genes are given only for firm matches. Only part of the rows carry a size: once, few, many, or a class if the clone is expanded.

abundance: many
v_gene: TRBV7-2
d_gene: .
len: 15
j_gene: TRBJ2-1
CDR3aa: CASSLVADYQNEQFF
CDR3nt: TGTGCCAGCAGCTTAGTAGCGGACTACCAAAATGAGCAGTTCTTC

abundance: .
v_gene: TRBV6-6
d_gene: .
len: 14
j_gene: TRBJ1-5
CDR3aa: CASAGGGVNQPQHF
CDR3nt: TGTGCCAGCGCAGGAGGGGGGGTCAATCAGCCCCAGCATTTT

abundance: many
v_gene: TRBV7-6
d_gene: .
len: 16
j_gene: TRBJ2-1
CDR3aa: CASSPKTASSYNEQFF
CDR3nt: TGTGCCAGCAGCCCCAAGACTGCGAGCTCCTACAATGAGCAGTTCTTC

abundance: .
v_gene: TRBV27
d_gene: .
len: 14
j_gene: TRBJ2-1
CDR3aa: CASSRLGGWDEQFF
CDR3nt: TGTGCCAGCAGTCGCCTCGGGGGCTGGGATGAGCAGTTCTTC

abundance: .
v_gene: TRBV6-6
d_gene: .
len: 14
j_gene: TRBJ1-5
CDR3aa: CASSSGQFNQPQHF
CDR3nt: TGTGCCAGCAGTTCCGGACAGTTCAATCAGCCCCAGCATTTT

abundance: many
v_gene: TRBV7-2
d_gene: TRBD1
len: 16
j_gene: TRBJ1-3
CDR3aa: CASSLAGGRSGNTIYF
CDR3nt: TGTGCCAGCAGCCTGGCAGGGGGTCGCTCTGGAAACACCATATATTTT

abundance: .
v_gene: TRBV2
d_gene: .
len: 15
j_gene: TRBJ1-3
CDR3aa: CASSGNRLSGNTIYF
CDR3nt: TGTGCCAGCAGTGGCAACAGGCTCTCTGGAAACACCATATATTTT

abundance: .
v_gene: TRBV7-3
d_gene: TRBD1
len: 17
j_gene: TRBJ1-1
CDR3aa: CASSPNPRTGNRAEAFF
CDR3nt: TGTGCCAGCAGCCCCAATCCCCGGACAGGGAATCGGGCTGAAGCTTTCTTT

abundance: few
v_gene: TRBV20-1
d_gene: .
len: 11
j_gene: TRBJ1-1
CDR3aa: CSASRGAEAFF
CDR3nt: TGCAGTGCTAGTAGAGGGGCTGAAGCTTTCTTT

abundance: .
v_gene: TRBV7-2
d_gene: .
len: 16
j_gene: TRBJ2-1
CDR3aa: CASTWTSGSSYNEQFF
CDR3nt: TGTGCCAGCACCTGGACCAGCGGTAGCTCCTACAATGAGCAGTTCTTC

abundance: many
v_gene: TRBV19
d_gene: .
len: 16
j_gene: TRBJ2-4
CDR3aa: CASSIDRKGHKNIQYF
CDR3nt: TGTGCCAGTAGTATAGATCGGAAGGGCCACAAAAACATTCAGTACTTC

abundance: many
v_gene: TRBV7-2
d_gene: TRBD2
len: 16
j_gene: TRBJ2-1
CDR3aa: CASSLRLAGTYNEQFF
CDR3nt: TGTGCCAGCAGCCTACGACTAGCCGGGACCTACAATGAGCAGTTCTTC

abundance: many
v_gene: TRBV12-3/TRBV12-4
d_gene: .
len: 15
j_gene: TRBJ1-3
CDR3aa: CASSFAGETGNTIYF
CDR3nt: TGTGCCAGCAGTTTCGCAGGCGAAACCGGAAACACCATATATTTT

abundance: many
v_gene: TRBV7-2
d_gene: TRBD2
len: 15
j_gene: TRBJ2-1
CDR3aa: CASSSLAGGPNEQFF
CDR3nt: TGTGCCAGCAGCTCCTTAGCGGGGGGGCCGAATGAGCAGTTCTTC

abundance: few
v_gene: TRBV29-1
d_gene: TRBD1
len: 12
j_gene: TRBJ1-2
CDR3aa: CSGGQANYGYTF
CDR3nt: TGCAGCGGGGGACAGGCTAACTATGGCTACACCTTC

abundance: .
v_gene: TRBV6-8
d_gene: .
len: 13
j_gene: TRBJ1-1
CDR3aa: CASRFAVNTEAFF
CDR3nt: TGTGCCAGCAGGTTCGCTGTGAACACTGAAGCTTTCTTT

abundance: .
v_gene: TRBV5-1
d_gene: TRBD1
len: 14
j_gene: TRBJ2-2
CDR3aa: CASSDGTGHGELFF
CDR3nt: TGCGCCAGCAGCGACGGGACAGGGCACGGGGAGCTGTTTTTT

abundance: few
v_gene: TRBV12-3/TRBV12-4
d_gene: .
len: 14
j_gene: TRBJ1-1
CDR3aa: CASGRGAASTEAFF
CDR3nt: TGTGCCAGCGGGAGGGGGGCCGCCTCCACTGAAGCTTTCTTT

abundance: many
v_gene: TRBV30
d_gene: .
len: 16
j_gene: TRBJ2-7
CDR3aa: CAWSPRAGARVYEQYF
CDR3nt: TGTGCCTGGAGCCCCCGGGCAGGGGCCCGCGTCTACGAGCAGTACTTC

abundance: .
v_gene: TRBV20-1
d_gene: .
len: 13
j_gene: TRBJ1-1
CDR3aa: CSAPRGVGSEAFF
CDR3nt: TGCAGTGCTCCAAGGGGGGTAGGGTCTGAAGCTTTCTTT

abundance: many
v_gene: TRBV7-2
d_gene: TRBD1
len: 13
j_gene: TRBJ2-1
CDR3aa: CASSLTGYNEQFF
CDR3nt: TGTGCCAGCAGCTTGACAGGGTACAATGAGCAGTTCTTC

abundance: many
v_gene: TRBV7-2
d_gene: .
len: 16
j_gene: TRBJ2-2
CDR3aa: CASSLALPPNTGELFF
CDR3nt: TGTGCCAGCAGCTTAGCCCTCCCCCCGAACACCGGGGAGCTGTTTTTT

abundance: many
v_gene: TRBV7-2
d_gene: .
len: 17
j_gene: TRBJ2-1
CDR3aa: CASSPIGGGAGYNEQFF
CDR3nt: TGTGCCAGCAGCCCCATAGGAGGTGGAGCTGGCTACAATGAGCAGTTCTTC

abundance: many
v_gene: TRBV7-2
d_gene: TRBD1
len: 16
j_gene: TRBJ2-3
CDR3aa: CASSSSVGDRRNTQYF
CDR3nt: TGTGCCAGCAGCTCCAGCGTAGGGGACAGGAGGAATACGCAGTATTTT

abundance: few
v_gene: TRBV7-2
d_gene: TRBD1
len: 15
j_gene: TRBJ1-5
CDR3aa: CASSLGQGERQPQHF
CDR3nt: TGTGCCAGCAGCTTAGGACAGGGAGAACGTCAGCCCCAGCATTTT

abundance: .
v_gene: TRBV4-1
d_gene: .
len: 20
j_gene: TRBJ1-4
CDR3aa: CASSQDPAEYERATNEKLFF
CDR3nt: TGCGCCAGCAGCCAAGATCCGGCAGAGTATGAGAGGGCAACTAATGAAAAACTGTTTTTT

abundance: few
v_gene: TRBV20-1
d_gene: TRBD2
len: 14
j_gene: TRBJ2-1
CDR3aa: CSARGTSGRNEQFF
CDR3nt: TGCAGTGCTAGAGGGACTAGCGGGAGAAATGAGCAGTTCTTC

abundance: many
v_gene: TRBV7-9
d_gene: TRBD1
len: 16
j_gene: TRBJ2-7
CDR3aa: CASSLAGTGILPEQYF
CDR3nt: TGTGCCAGCAGCTTAGCGGGGACAGGGATTCTGCCCGAGCAGTACTTC

abundance: few
v_gene: TRBV19
d_gene: .
len: 15
j_gene: TRBJ1-1
CDR3aa: CASSRKHTSNTEAFF
CDR3nt: TGTGCCAGTAGTCGGAAGCATACTTCGAACACTGAAGCTTTCTTT

abundance: few
v_gene: TRBV27
d_gene: .
len: 14
j_gene: TRBJ1-1
CDR3aa: CASSFGGMNTEAFF
CDR3nt: TGTGCCAGCAGTTTTGGGGGGATGAACACTGAAGCTTTCTTT

abundance: few
v_gene: TRBV7-6
d_gene: .
len: 16
j_gene: TRBJ1-4
CDR3aa: CASSLLEATRGEKLFF
CDR3nt: TGTGCCAGCAGCCTTCTGGAGGCAACACGGGGGGAAAAACTGTTTTTT

abundance: many
v_gene: TRBV12-3/TRBV12-4
d_gene: TRBD2
len: 17
j_gene: TRBJ2-2
CDR3aa: CASSPARGGGNTGELFF
CDR3nt: TGTGCCAGCAGTCCTGCACGCGGGGGGGGAAACACCGGGGAGCTGTTTTTT

abundance: few
v_gene: TRBV19
d_gene: .
len: 11
j_gene: TRBJ1-4
CDR3aa: CASRTNEKLFF
CDR3nt: TGTGCCAGCAGGACAAATGAAAAACTGTTTTTT

abundance: many
v_gene: TRBV7-8
d_gene: .
len: 11
j_gene: TRBJ1-2
CDR3aa: CASSSRVGYTF
CDR3nt: TGTGCCAGCAGCTCTAGGGTTGGCTACACCTTC